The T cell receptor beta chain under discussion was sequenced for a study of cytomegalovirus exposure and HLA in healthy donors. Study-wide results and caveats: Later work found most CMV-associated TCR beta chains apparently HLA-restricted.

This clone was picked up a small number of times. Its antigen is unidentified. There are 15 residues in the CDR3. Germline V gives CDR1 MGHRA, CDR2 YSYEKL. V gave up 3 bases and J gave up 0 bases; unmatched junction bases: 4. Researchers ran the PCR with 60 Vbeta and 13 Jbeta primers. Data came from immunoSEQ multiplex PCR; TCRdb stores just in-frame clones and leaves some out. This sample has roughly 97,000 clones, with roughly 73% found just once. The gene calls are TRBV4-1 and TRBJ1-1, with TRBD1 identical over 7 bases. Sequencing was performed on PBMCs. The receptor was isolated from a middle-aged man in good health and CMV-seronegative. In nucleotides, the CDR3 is TGCGCCAGCAGCCAGCCCGACAGGGTGAACACTGAAGCTTTCTTT. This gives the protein CASSQPDRVNTEAFF.